The 9 T cell receptor beta chains below all came from one sample that was sequenced in a study of cytomegalovirus exposure and HLA in healthy donors. 60 Vbeta and 13 Jbeta primers were used in PCR. Sequenced by immunoSEQ multiplex PCR; TCRdb stores in-frame clones only, minus some. This table has about 170,000 clones, under 85% appearing once. Sequencing was carried out using PBMCs. The receptors stem from a human donor in good health.

The chain joins TRBV7-9 to TRBJ1-6, with D perhaps matching TRBD1 (6 bases). The CDR3 totals 15 residues. V was cut by 1 base and J by 5 bases, with 9 bases left in between. CDR1 is SEHNR and CDR2 is FQNEAQ in the germline V gene (reference sequence). CDR3 nucleotides: TGTGCCAGCAGCTTAGTTCAGGGGAATAATTCACCCCTCCACTTT. The encoded protein is CASSLVQGNNSPLHF.

This clone was seen only a few times. This CDR3 is also generated by other DNA sequences in the sample. The gene calls are TRBV19 and TRBJ1-5; TRBD1 matches 10 bases. The V gene end was trimmed by 5 bases and the J gene end by 2 bases; junction bases not matched to a gene: 0. Germline CDR1 reads LNHDA; CDR2 reads SQIVND (reference sequence). The CDR3 contains 14 residues. The CDR3 protein is CASSGTGGNQPQHF. The CDR3 region has the DNA TGTGCCAGTAGTGGGACAGGGGGCAATCAGCCCCAGCATTTT.

The gene calls are TRBV4-2 and TRBJ1-5; TRBD1 might be the D (5 bases). Per the germline V gene, CDR1 is LGHNA and CDR2 is YNFKEQ. V shed 0 bases and J shed 2 bases, with 11 bases lying between them. This CDR3 is built from 16 residues. CDR3 in DNA: TGTGCCAGCAGCCAAGATCCGTGGGGCGGCAATCAGCCCCAGCATTTT. It specifies CASSQDPWGGNQPQHF.

This chain connects TRBV28 to TRBJ1-2; D is perhaps TRBD1 (5 bases). The V gene lost 6 bases and the J gene lost 7 bases, with 15 bases spanning the gap. The CDR3 covers 13 residues. Germline V gives CDR1 MDHEN, CDR2 SYDVKM. This CDR3 reads CASRLPGTSGYTF. The CDR3 DNA reads as TGTGCCAGCAGGCTCCCAGGGACTTCTGGCTACACCTTC.

The V and J genes are TRBV25-1 and TRBJ1-6; no reliable D call. Trimming took 8 bases from V and 6 from J, leaving 8 bases between them. Germline CDR1 is MGHDK and CDR2 is SYGVNS. This CDR3 spans 12 amino acids. The DNA of the CDR3 is TGTGCCAGCCGCCAGGCTAATTCACCCCTCCACTTT. Translated: CASRQANSPLHF.

This chain's CDR3 is CASTEGAIYNEQFF. The CDR3 bases are TGTGCCAGCACAGAGGGGGCTATATACAATGAGCAGTTCTTC. The V gene is TRBV2, the J gene TRBJ2-1, with 7 positions matching TRBD1. Germline trimming cut 7 bases from V and 4 bases from J; bases unmatched to any gene: 7. Per the germline V gene, CDR1 is SNHLY and CDR2 is FYNNEI. This CDR3 is 14 amino acids long.

The chain is built from TRBV7-3 and TRBJ2-3; 7 nucleotides line up with TRBD2. CDR1 is SGHTA and CDR2 is FQGTGA in the germline V gene. The V segment lost 5 bases and the J segment 0 bases; nucleotides outside the gene matches: 11. The CDR3 totals 17 residues. The DNA for the CDR3 is TGTGCCAGCAGCGGGGAGGGCCCCTCTCCCAGCACAGATACGCAGTATTTT. Translating gives CASSGEGPSPSTDTQYF. The complete variable domain, with remaining parts taken from reference TRBV7-3 and TRBJ2-3, reads GAGVSQTPSNKVTEKGKYVELRCDPISGHTALYWYRQSLGQGPEFLIYFQGTGAADDSGLPNDRFFAVRPEGSVSTLKIQRTERGDSAVYLCASSGEGPSPSTDTQYFGPGTRLTVL.

The chain combines TRBV11-2 with TRBJ2-3; D remains ambiguous. CDR1 is SGHAT and CDR2 is FQNNGV in the germline V gene. The V end lost 8 bases, the J end lost 4 bases, and 16 bases lay between the germline ends. CDR3 length: 14 amino acids. CDR3 amino acids: CASSTFSPPDTQYF. CDR3 in DNA: TGTGCCAGCTCTACATTTAGCCCCCCAGATACGCAGTATTTT.

The chain links TRBV27 to TRBJ1-3; TRBD1 might be the D (6 bases). V was pared by 3 bases and J by 1 base, with 10 bases between. The CDR3 loop spans 15 amino acids. Germline CDR1 reads MNHEY; CDR2 reads SMNVEV (reference sequence). In DNA, the CDR3 is TGTGCCAGCAGTTTGAGGGGGAGTTCTGGAAACACCATATATTTT. Translated: CASSLRGSSGNTIYF.